These 28 T cell receptor beta chains were sequenced from one sample in a study of regulatory T cells in long-lasting Graves disease. As for time point: newly diagnosed GD, antithyroid drugs for less than 3 months. PBMC RNA was the source of the TCR library. CDR3 regions were amplified by Arm-PCR using iRepertoire HTBI primers to build TCR beta libraries. A single record per CDR3 protein comes from TCRdb applying MiXCR to the multiplex PCR reads. The sample carries 560,000 or so distinct CDR3 sequences, roughly 15% recorded once. These data are also associated with another study on T cells in Graves' hyperthyroidism and ophthalmopathy.

The specimen was peripheral blood mononuclear cells (PBMCs), collected at new diagnosis, from a patient treated with antithyroid drugs. These receptors were collected from a man younger than 30 with Graves disease.

This clonotype showed up many times. The V call is TRBV20-1, the J call TRBJ2-1, with 7 bases matching TRBD2. The CDR3 covers 15 residues. Germline lookup yields CDR1 DFQATT and CDR2 SNEGSKA (reference sequence). The ends lost 5 bases at V and 1 base at J; junction bases unmatched: 8. The CDR3 nucleotides are TGCAGTGCTGGGAGGGGAGGAGGGTCCTACAATGAGCAGTTCTTC. It codes for CSAGRGGGSYNEQFF.

This clonotype was recorded at least ten times. The chain couples TRBV12-3 or TRBV12-4 to TRBJ1-5; no reliable D call. V gave up 4 bases and J gave up 5 bases, with 15 bases separating them. This CDR3 region has 15 residues. The CDR3 bases are TGTGCCAGCAGTTCCTACGAGGATCCTCATCAGCCCCAGCATTTT. Protein sequence: CASSSYEDPHQPQHF.

This clonotype occurred many times. This chain uses TRBV7-2 with TRBJ2-6; D remains unclear. Germline assignment: CDR1 SGHTA and CDR2 FQGNSA. The V and J ends lost 1 base and 1 base respectively, with 2 bases between them. The CDR3 has 14 amino acids. The CDR3 nucleotides are TGTGCCAGCAGCTTAGTTTCTGGGGCCAACGTCCTGACTTTC. This codes for CASSLVSGANVLTF.

This clonotype has just a few counts. This CDR3 is missing its conserved last phenylalanine or tryptophan, likely due to a read error. The chain links TRBV30 to TRBJ1-4; no definite D call. V lost 2 bases, J lost 13 bases, and 11 bases lay in between. The CDR3 totals 11 residues. Germline V lookup: CDR1 GTSNPN, CDR2 SVGIG (reference sequence). This CDR3 is CAWSSGWGLFS. The CDR3 DNA reads TGTGCCTGGAGTTCCGGCTGGGGACTGTTTTCT.

This chain joins TRBV6-5 and TRBJ2-7, with 8 bases that match TRBD1. From germline, CDR1 is MNHEY and CDR2 SVGAGI. V was clipped by 0 bases and J by 2 bases; unmatched bases: 6. This CDR3 is 16 amino acids long. The CDR3 bases are TGTGCCAGCAGTTACTCCAGACAGGGGACCCCCTACGAGCAGTACTTC. Residues: CASSYSRQGTPYEQYF.

This clonotype came up many times. The chain couples TRBV18 to TRBJ1-2; no definite D call. The germline V gene has CDR1 KGHSH and CDR2 LQKENI. Trimming took off 6 bases at V and 4 bases at J, with 9 bases between the two ends. The length of the CDR3 is 12 residues. CDR3 sequence: CASSGRSYGYTF. The CDR3 DNA follows: TGTGCCAGCTCTGGGCGGAGCTATGGCTACACCTTC.

The CDR3, as DNA: TGTGCCAGCTCCCAAACAGGGGAACTAGCCAAAAACATTCAGTACTTC. Its translation: CASSQTGELAKNIQYF. The chain links TRBV18 to TRBJ2-4; 7 bases are shared with TRBD1. The germline V gene encodes CDR1 KGHSH and CDR2 LQKENI. This CDR3 spans 16 amino acids. The V gene end was trimmed by 6 bases and the J gene end by 0 bases; junction bases not matched to a gene: 8.

This clonotype was seen a handful of times. This chain links TRBV27 with TRBJ1-5; the D gene is possibly TRBD1 (6 bases). This CDR3 region has 14 residues. Trimming cost V 5 bases and J 2 bases, with 10 bases left between them. From germline, CDR1 is MNHEY and CDR2 SMNVEV (reference sequence). CDR3 bases: TGTGCCAGCAGTCCCAGGGGACGCAATCAGCCCCAGCATTTT. This codes for CASSPRGRNQPQHF.

The chain recombines TRBV30 with TRBJ2-1; TRBD1 aligns across 9 bases. V lost 0 bases, J lost 7 bases, and 4 bases stayed unmatched. Germline V gene data show CDR1 as GTSNPN and CDR2 as SVGIG (reference sequence). This CDR3 has 14 amino acids. CDR3: CAWSVGQGTNEQFF. The CDR3 DNA reads TGTGCCTGGAGTGTTGGACAGGGGACGAATGAGCAGTTCTTC.

This clonotype is a singleton in its sample. V is TRBV11-1 and J is TRBJ2-2; D not resolved. V was pared by 6 bases and J by 4 bases, with 12 bases between. This CDR3 has 14 residues. Germline CDR1 is SGHAT and CDR2 is FQDESV (reference sequence). The CDR3 coding sequence is TGTGCCAGCAGATCAGAATCGGGCACCGGGGAGCTGTTTTTT. As protein: CASRSESGTGELFF.

The sample holds many counts of this clonotype. This chain connects TRBV3-1 to TRBJ2-1, with 7 bases aligning to TRBD2. Germline V gives CDR1 LGHDT, CDR2 YNNKEL (reference sequence). This CDR3 contains 13 residues. V was clipped by 7 bases and J by 5 bases; unmatched bases: 5. CDR3 protein: CASTSAGNNEQFF. CDR3 DNA: TGTGCCAGCACGTCAGCGGGGAACAATGAGCAGTTCTTC.

This clonotype was found many times. The gene calls are TRBV25-1 and TRBJ1-1; no clear D. V dropped 3 bases and J dropped 7 bases, with 21 bases sitting between them. CDR3 size: 16 residues. Germline V gene lookup returns CDR1 MGHDK and CDR2 SYGVNS. The CDR3 protein is CASSETEREVGDEAFF. CDR3 nucleotides: TGTGCCAGCAGTGAGACGGAAAGGGAGGTCGGGGATGAAGCTTTCTTT. The full variable domain, completed using reference TRBV25-1 and TRBJ1-1, is EADIYQTPRYLVIGTGKKITLECSQTMGHDKMYWYQQDPGMELHLIHYSYGVNSTEKGDLSSESTVSRIRTEHFPLTLESARPSHTSQYLCASSETEREVGDEAFFGQGTRLTVV.

This clonotype was counted between two and nine times. The chain has TRBV10-3 and TRBJ1-3; tentative D call: TRBD1 (5 bases). The V and J ends lost 3 bases and 0 bases respectively, with 6 bases between them. Germline V lookup: CDR1 ENHRY, CDR2 SYGVKD. The CDR3 covers 14 residues. In DNA, the CDR3 is TGTGCCATCAGTGAAACAGGCTCTGGAAACACCATATATTTT. Its translation is CAISETGSGNTIYF.

V usage is TRBV12-3 or TRBV12-4 and J usage is TRBJ2-2, with 8 bases aligning to TRBD1. The CDR3 is made up of 16 amino acids. The V segment lost 6 bases and the J segment 3 bases; nucleotides outside the gene matches: 9. CDR3 sequence reads: CASRMQGASDTGELFF. DNA of the CDR3: TGTGCCAGCAGGATGCAGGGGGCGTCGGACACCGGGGAGCTGTTTTTT.

This clonotype was found many times. The chain joins TRBV6-5 to TRBJ2-1, with 7 bases matching TRBD1. V shed 4 bases, J shed 10 bases, and the junction held 7 bases outside the gene matches. This CDR3 has 13 amino acids. CDR1 and CDR2 from the germline V gene are MNHEY and SVGAGI. CDR3 bases: TGTGCCAGCAGTTTTACGCAGACAGGGGAGCAGTTCTTC. It encodes CASSFTQTGEQFF.

This clonotype appeared many times. The chain combines TRBV7-3 with TRBJ2-3; 14 nucleotides line up with TRBD2. V lost 5 bases to trimming and J lost 1 base; unmatched junction nucleotides: 11. The CDR3 has 19 amino acids. Germline V CDR1 and CDR2: SGHTA, FQGTGA. The CDR3 nucleotides read TGTGCCAGCAGCCCCCAAGAGGCGGGACTAGCGGGAGGCACAGATACGCAGTATTTT. Encoded protein: CASSPQEAGLAGGTDTQYF.

At least ten counts were recorded for this clonotype. The DNA for the CDR3 is TGTGCCAGCTATGGGGGAGGGTACGAGCAGTACTTC. Its translation: CASYGGGYEQYF. J is TRBJ2-7 and V is TRBV2; 7 bases align to TRBD2. This CDR3 has 12 residues. Germline-derived CDR1 and CDR2 are SNHLY and FYNNEI. The trim removed 8 bases at V and 4 bases at J, leaving 5 bases unmatched.

The gene calls are TRBV9 and TRBJ2-1; no clear D gene. The CDR3 length is 13 residues. V lost 0 bases and J 7 bases, leaving 8 bases between the germline ends. Germline loops: CDR1 SGDLS, CDR2 YYNGEE. The CDR3 here is CASSVADGNEQFF. The CDR3 DNA sequence: TGTGCCAGCAGCGTAGCAGATGGGAATGAGCAGTTCTTC.

In its sample, this clonotype was seen many times. The rearrangement links TRBV6-5 to TRBJ2-5; maybe TRBD2 (6 bases). Trimming pared 0 bases from V and 3 bases from J, leaving 8 bases between. CDR1 is MNHEY, CDR2 SVGAGI, per germline. The CDR3 is 14 amino acids. CDR3: CASSYSGGKETQYF. The CDR3 coding sequence is TGTGCCAGCAGTTACTCTGGCGGGAAAGAGACCCAGTACTTC.

This chain joins TRBV9 and TRBJ1-2; a weak D match, TRBD1 (5 bases). The ends were cut back, 6 bases at V and 4 bases at J, with 13 bases in the middle. The length of the CDR3 is 13 residues. Germline values: CDR1 SGDLS, CDR2 YYNGEE. The CDR3 DNA reads TGTGCCAGCAACCCGGGAAGGGGCTATGGCTACACCTTC. Protein sequence: CASNPGRGYGYTF.

J is TRBJ2-5 and V is TRBV15, with D maybe TRBD1 (6 bases). Germline V gives CDR1 LNHNV, CDR2 YYDKDF (reference sequence). The CDR3 length is 12 residues. V was trimmed by 2 bases and J by 5 bases, leaving 6 bases between them. The CDR3 reads CATSRQGETQYF. DNA of the CDR3: TGTGCCACCAGCAGACAGGGGGAGACCCAGTACTTC.

This clonotype has only a few counts. The V and J genes are TRBV5-1 and TRBJ2-2; D call uncertain. V lost 4 bases and J 6 bases, leaving 7 bases between the germline ends. The CDR3 spans 12 residues. Germline CDR1 reads SGHRS; CDR2 reads YFSETQ. CDR3 bases: TGCGCCAGCAGCACGCCTCCCGGGGAGCTGTTTTTT. Protein sequence: CASSTPPGELFF.

In its sample, this clonotype was seen many times. The genes are TRBV7-9 and TRBJ2-1, with D possibly TRBD2 on 6 matching bases. The CDR3 is 15 amino acids. The V end was cut by 2 bases, the J end by 5 bases, with 13 bases between. Germline assignment: CDR1 SEHNR and CDR2 FQNEAQ (reference sequence). CDR3 region: CASSLRAGINNEQFF. CDR3 DNA: TGTGCCAGCAGCTTAAGAGCGGGTATCAACAATGAGCAGTTCTTC.

This clonotype was detected many times. The chain links TRBV27 to TRBJ2-5; the match to TRBD2 covers 7 bases. The V gene end was trimmed by 3 bases and the J gene end by 2 bases; junction bases not matched to a gene: 6. The CDR3 runs to 15 residues. Germline V CDR1 and CDR2: MNHEY, SMNVEV (reference sequence). The CDR3 coding sequence is TGTGCCAGCAGTTTCGGAGCGGGATGGCAAGAGACCCAGTACTTC. It translates to CASSFGAGWQETQYF.

This clonotype came up many times. The chain recombines TRBV7-3 with TRBJ1-1; perhaps TRBD1 as D (6 bases). The germline gives CDR1 SGHTA, CDR2 FQGTGA. This CDR3 spans 14 amino acids. Trimming stripped 6 bases from V and 1 base from J, with 12 bases between. As DNA, the CDR3 is TGTGCCAGCAGTCGTGGGACAACGAACACTGAAGCTTTCTTT. It codes for CASSRGTTNTEAFF.

This rearrangement joins TRBV15 to TRBJ1-2; 9 positions match TRBD1. In germline, CDR1 is LNHNV, CDR2 YYDKDF (reference sequence). With 3 bases clipped from V and 3 bases from J, the junction kept 8 bases outside the gene matches. The CDR3 totals 16 residues. CDR3 residues: CATSSLNRGHDYGYTF. CDR3 sequence (DNA): TGTGCCACCAGCAGCCTTAACAGGGGGCATGACTATGGCTACACCTTC.

This clonotype was counted between two and nine times. The chain uses TRBV11-3 and TRBJ2-4, with TRBD1 matching 9 bases. The CDR3 runs to 16 residues. Germline V CDR1 and CDR2: SGHNT, YENEEA. Losses at the gene ends were 5 bases for V and 1 base for J; bases not matched to a gene: 6. The CDR3 sequence: CASSGGTGFAKNIQYF. The CDR3 nucleotides are TGTGCCAGCAGCGGGGGGACAGGGTTCGCCAAAAACATTCAGTACTTC.

This clonotype was counted at least ten times. The genes are TRBV7-2 and TRBJ2-1; perhaps TRBD1 as D (6 bases). The CDR3 length is 16 residues. Germline lookup yields CDR1 SGHTA and CDR2 FQGNSA. V lost 2 bases and J 6 bases, leaving 17 bases between the germline ends. The CDR3, as DNA: TGTGCCAGCAGCTTACAAGGGGGAATCCCCCTCAATGAGCAGTTCTTC. Translating it yields CASSLQGGIPLNEQFF.